A selection of T cell receptor beta chains follows, all from one sample in a study of memory CD4+ T cells and cytomegalovirus serostatus. Assay used: immunoSEQ multiplex PCR; TCRdb lists only in-frame clones, some missing. The sample comprises tens of thousands of clones, over 65% of which are singletons, and 5% to 7% rests with the top ten. Material: memory CD4+ T cells from blood. Every receptor here comes from an adult in good health and CMV-seronegative. Each CDR3 is given with its conserved first and last residue. Fields, in order: J gene, V gene, clone size, D gene, CDR3 length, CDR3 DNA, CDR3 protein. A D gene is named only where the DNA matches it firmly. The size entry is marked missing in some rows and otherwise reads once, few, many or a size class.

>TRBJ2-5|TRBV5-1|-|-|15
TGCGCCAGCAGCCCTGGTAGGGGAAGGGAAGAGACCCAGTACTTC
CASSPGRGREETQYF
>TRBJ2-7|TRBV7-2|-|-|15
TGTGCCAGCAGCTTAGGTCCCTCTAGAAGGAACGAGCAGTACTTC
CASSLGPSRRNEQYF
>TRBJ1-3|TRBV28|-|TRBD1|16
TGTGCCAGCATCGCGGGACAGGGGGCTTTTGGAAACACCATATATTTT
CASIAGQGAFGNTIYF
>TRBJ1-2|TRBV9|once|-|15
TGTGCCAGCAGCGTAGACCCCGCCCCAGGGTACGGCTACACCTTC
CASSVDPAPGYGYTF
>TRBJ1-1|TRBV19|-|-|17
TGTGCCAGTAGTATTGGGGGTGGGCGGTCACGGAACACTGAAGCTTTCTTT
CASSIGGGRSRNTEAFF
>TRBJ2-3|TRBV7-8|once|-|14
TGTGCCAGCAGCCCAGGAGGAAACACAGATACGCAGTATTTT
CASSPGGNTDTQYF
>TRBJ2-7|TRBV4-2|-|-|14
TGTGCCAGCAGCCGAGGGACCCAGACCTACGAGCAGTACTTC
CASSRGTQTYEQYF
>TRBJ1-1|TRBV12-5|few|-|13
TGTGCTAGTGGTCTAGAACAGGGAACTGAAGCTTTCTTT
CASGLEQGTEAFF
>TRBJ1-5|TRBV28|-|TRBD1|14
TGTGCCAGCAGGGTGACAGGGGATCATCAGCCCCAGCATTTT
CASRVTGDHQPQHF
>TRBJ1-1|TRBV30|-|-|13
TGTGCCTGTAAGATAAGCAGCCACACTGAAGCTTTCTTT
CACKISSHTEAFF
>TRBJ2-7|TRBV11-3|once|-|15
TGTGCCAGCAGCTTAGGAGGGACGCTCAACTACGAGCAGTACTTC
CASSLGGTLNYEQYF
>TRBJ2-7|TRBV7-2|-|-|15
TGTGCCAGCAGCTTAGTCCGTAGCATATCCTACGAGCAGTACTTC
CASSLVRSISYEQYF
>TRBJ1-5|TRBV10-2|-|-|15
TGCGCCAGCAGTGAGTTAGGAACAGGGAATCAGCCCCAGCATTTT
CASSELGTGNQPQHF
>TRBJ2-5|TRBV5-5|-|-|15
TGTGCCAGCAGCTTATTATCAGAGGGGTCTGGGACCCAGTACTTC
CASSLLSEGSGTQYF
>TRBJ2-1|TRBV4-3|-|-|15
TGCGCCAGCAGCCGCGAGCCGGCACGGGAAAATGAGCAGTTCTTC
CASSREPARENEQFF
>TRBJ2-3|TRBV2|-|-|12
TGTGCCAGCAATCTAGCGACAGATACGCAGTATTTT
CASNLATDTQYF
>TRBJ2-6|TRBV30|few|TRBD1|16
TGTGCCTGGAATCGGGACAGGGGACCTGGGGCCAACGTCCTGACTTTC
CAWNRDRGPGANVLTF
>TRBJ1-1|TRBV11-2|-|-|14
TGTGCCAGCAGCTTAAGCGGGACTAACACTGAAGCTTTCTTT
CASSLSGTNTEAFF
>TRBJ2-7|TRBV28|-|TRBD2|15
TGTGCCAGCACCCGGGGGGGAGGCCAATCCTACGAGCAGTACTTC
CASTRGGGQSYEQYF
>TRBJ2-7|TRBV11-2|-|TRBD2|16
TGTGCCAGCAGCTCCCTAGCGGGATCTAGGTCGTACGAGCAGTACTTC
CASSSLAGSRSYEQYF
>TRBJ1-5|TRBV7-2|few|TRBD1|15
TGTGCCAGCAGCTTAAGGACAGGGGGCGATCAGCCCCAGCATTTT
CASSLRTGGDQPQHF
>TRBJ1-5|TRBV7-8|-|-|14
TGTGCCAGCAGCTTAGGACAGAATAATCAGCCCCAGCATTTT
CASSLGQNNQPQHF
>TRBJ1-3|TRBV18|-|-|13
TGTGCCAGCTCAATCGGCAGAGCGAGCCCCATATATTTT
CASSIGRASPIYF
>TRBJ2-5|TRBV19|-|-|13
TGTGCCAGTAGTAGGAGCGGACCGGAGACCCAGTACTTC
CASSRSGPETQYF
>TRBJ2-7|TRBV15|-|-|14
TGTGCCACCGCCGGGGGAGGTGCGACCTACGAGCAGTACTTC
CATAGGGATYEQYF